This TCR beta chain was observed in a study of molecular identifiers for immune sequencing clone quantification. Findings of the study overall: Clones of above 20 RNA copies carried over 98% of effector molecules; in naive cells they carried under 1%. Detectable among about a million naive cells, according to reports, was Jurkat TCR RNA spiked in from one cell.

Methods described previously were used for bulk TCR libraries, and listed TCR primers were applied. Using its own MiXCR run on the PCR reads, TCRdb lists one record per CDR3 protein. In the table there are roughly 320,000 distinct CDR3 sequences, roughly 23% of which are singletons. In its sample, this clonotype was seen a few times. Its antigen is not known. Germline CDR1 reads MNHNS; CDR2 reads SASEGT. Between the trimmed V and J ends, which lost 2 bases and 4 bases, there was a span of 14 bases. This CDR3 region has 16 residues. Isolation of naive CD8 T cells was achieved by sorting on a CD8+CD4-CCR7+CD45RA+ phenotype.

This clonotype originated in a human donor in good health. Some libraries in this study had Jurkat cell RNA spiked in. This chain joins TRBV6-1 and TRBJ1-4; D is undetermined. Input material: naive CD8+ T cells from blood, with Jurkat cell RNA spiked in. The subset: FACS-sorted CD8+CD4-CCR7+CD45RA+ naive T cells. The CDR3 reads CASSENWGAGNEKLFF. The CDR3 bases are TGTGCCAGCAGTGAAAATTGGGGAGCGGGTAATGAAAAACTGTTTTTT.